Following are 19 T cell receptor beta chains from one sample sequenced in a study of CD8 T cells in ankylosing spondylitis. TCRdb re-analysed the 5' RACE reads in MiXCR, keeping a single row per CDR3 protein. There are 85,000 to 100,000 distinct CDR3 sequences in the sample; roughly 8.7% occur only once, and 9.5% to 10% lies in the top ten. The sample was blood, either unsorted or a sorted T cell fraction (not recorded which). The receptors shown here come from a male donor with ankylosing spondylitis or in good health (not recorded which).

This clonotype was found many times. This chain connects TRBV7-8 to TRBJ2-6, with D uncertain. This CDR3 has 15 residues. Germline-derived CDR1 and CDR2 are SGHVS and FQNEAQ. With 3 bases removed from V and 5 bases from J, the gap between germline ends came to 11 bases. CDR3 loop: CASSLGDVRANVLTF. CDR3 in DNA: TGTGCCAGCAGCTTGGGCGATGTCAGGGCCAACGTCCTGACTTTC.

V gene TRBV27 combines with J gene TRBJ1-6; 7 bases agree with TRBD1. CDR1 is MNHEY and CDR2 is SMNVEV in the germline V gene (reference sequence). The CDR3 sequence is 14 residues long. Germline trimming cut 9 bases from V and 9 bases from J; bases unmatched to any gene: 11. The CDR3 here is CASRGDSRPSPLHF. Here the CDR3 DNA reads TGTGCCAGTCGTGGGGACAGCCGCCCTTCACCCCTCCACTTT.

This clonotype was counted at least ten times. This chain connects TRBV5-1 to TRBJ2-7, with D uncertain. The germline V gene encodes CDR1 SGHRS and CDR2 YFSETQ. The CDR3 spans 14 residues. The V gene lost 2 bases and the J gene lost 0 bases, with 9 bases spanning the gap. For the CDR3, the DNA is TGCGCCAGCAGCTTAGGAACAGCCTCCTACGAGCAGTACTTC. Amino acids: CASSLGTASYEQYF. The whole variable domain, filled in from reference TRBV5-1 and TRBJ2-7, reads KAGVTQTPRYLIKTRGQQVTLSCSPISGHRSVSWYQQTPGQGLQFLFEYFSETQRNKGNFPGRFSGRQFSNSRSEMNVSTLELGDSALYLCASSLGTASYEQYFGPGTRLTVT.

This clonotype was seen ten or more times. The chain combines TRBV7-8 with TRBJ2-1; the D gene is possibly TRBD2 (5 bases). From germline, CDR1 is SGHVS and CDR2 FQNEAQ. Trimming removed 2 bases at V and 5 bases at J, with 10 bases between. The CDR3 totals 14 residues. This CDR3 is CASSLTSGNNEQFF. The CDR3 bases are TGTGCCAGCAGCTTAACTTCGGGGAACAATGAGCAGTTCTTC.

This clonotype was seen at least ten times. The CDR3 sequence is CASSLESGEATIYF. The CDR3 DNA is TGTGCCAGCAGCTTGGAGTCGGGGGAAGCCACCATATATTTT. This rearrangement joins TRBV5-5 to TRBJ1-3, with a weak D call TRBD1 (5 bases). The CDR3 runs 14 residues. The V and J ends lost 0 bases and 9 bases respectively, with 13 bases between them. Germline loops: CDR1 SGHKS, CDR2 YYEKEE (reference sequence).

This clonotype has a count of ten or more. This chain connects TRBV4-3 to TRBJ2-5; 9 nucleotides align to TRBD1. This CDR3 spans 17 amino acids. J was trimmed by 4 bases and V by 4 bases; bases with no gene match: 13. The germline V gene has CDR1 LGHNA and CDR2 YSLEER. The CDR3 sequence is CASSRVYLGQGGETQYF. In nucleotides, the CDR3 is TGCGCCAGCAGCCGGGTATACTTGGGACAGGGAGGAGAGACCCAGTACTTC.

This clonotype came up many times. DNA of the CDR3: TGTGCCAGCAGTAGATCGACCTACGAGCAGTACTTC. Translating it yields CASSRSTYEQYF. This sequence joins TRBV25-1 and TRBJ2-7; D remains ambiguous. CDR3 length equals 12 residues. V lost 5 bases and J 2 bases, leaving 7 bases between the germline ends. Germline V gene lookup returns CDR1 MGHDK and CDR2 SYGVNS.

This clonotype was seen ten or more times. This chain connects TRBV20-1 to TRBJ1-1; possible D gene TRBD1, 5 bases. Between the trimmed V and J ends, which lost 6 bases and 4 bases, there was a span of 18 bases. The CDR3 is made up of 14 amino acids. Germline CDR1 reads DFQATT; CDR2 reads SNEGSKA (reference sequence). CDR3 in amino acids: CSAVQAIRGTEAFF. For the CDR3, the DNA is TGCAGTGCCGTGCAGGCCATTAGGGGCACTGAAGCTTTCTTT.

This clonotype was detected ten times or more. Written as DNA, the CDR3 is TGCGCCAGCAGCTCGCCGACCTCTAGCCCAGATACGCAGTATTTT. Protein sequence: CASSSPTSSPDTQYF. The chain combines TRBV5-1 with TRBJ2-3; D is perhaps TRBD2 (5 bases). The CDR3 sequence is 15 residues long. Looked up from germline, CDR1 is SGHRS and CDR2 is YFSETQ. Trimming shortened V by 3 bases and J by 4 bases, and 15 bases separated the two germline ends.

This clonotype was recorded a few times. The genes are TRBV7-6 and TRBJ2-1, with D possibly being TRBD1 or TRBD2 (5 bases each). The germline V gene encodes CDR1 SGHVS and CDR2 FNYEAQ. This CDR3 region has 17 residues. Trimming removed 5 bases at V and 1 base at J, with 18 bases between. CDR3 loop: CASSPRTGQKSYNEQFF. The DNA of the CDR3 is TGTGCCAGCAGCCCTAGAACGGGGCAGAAGTCCTACAATGAGCAGTTCTTC.

This clonotype was recorded at least ten times. V gene TRBV20-1 combines with J gene TRBJ1-2, with D possibly being TRBD1 (6 bases). Trimming pared 0 bases from V and 8 bases from J, leaving 13 bases between. The CDR3 length is 13 residues. Germline V gives CDR1 DFQATT, CDR2 SNEGSKA (reference sequence). The CDR3 region is CSARDAAGDGYTF. CDR3 in DNA: TGCAGTGCTAGAGATGCGGCAGGGGACGGCTACACCTTC.

As to this clonotype: This may stem from a read error, because a much larger clone lies one nucleotide away. J is TRBJ2-1 and V is TRBV20-1; no definite D call. Germline CDR1 and CDR2: DFQATT and SNEGSKA (reference sequence). CDR3 length: 13 amino acids. The germline V and J ends were trimmed by 1 base and 4 bases, with 8 bases remaining between them. CDR3 region: CSARVNLYNEQFF. The CDR3 nucleotides are TGCAGTGCTAGAGTCAATCTATACAATGAGCAGTTCTTC.

The gene calls are TRBV4-3 and TRBJ2-7; 8 bases line up with TRBD2. The CDR3 sequence is 13 residues long. The trim removed 4 bases at V and 5 bases at J, leaving 4 bases unmatched. In germline, CDR1 is LGHNA, CDR2 YSLEER. The CDR3 loop is CASSRTSLHEQYF. CDR3 DNA sequence: TGCGCCAGCAGCCGGACTAGCCTCCACGAGCAGTACTTC.

Ten or more counts support this clonotype. The rearrangement links TRBV4-2 to TRBJ2-7; no definite D call. The CDR3 runs to 11 residues. V dropped 8 bases and J dropped 3 bases, with 8 bases sitting between them. The germline V gene encodes CDR1 LGHNA and CDR2 YNFKEQ. CDR3 coding DNA: TGTGCCAGCGGGAACGGCTACGAGCAGTACTTC. Protein product: CASGNGYEQYF.

This clonotype was detected many times. J is TRBJ2-5 and V is TRBV20-1; 11 nucleotides line up with TRBD2. Germline V CDR1 and CDR2: DFQATT, SNEGSKA (reference sequence). V lost 5 bases and J lost 4; bases outside the gene matches: 15. The CDR3 sequence is 17 residues long. The CDR3 sequence is CSAPTINLAGGPETQYF. The CDR3 coding sequence is TGCAGTGCTCCGACAATAAACTTAGCGGGGGGGCCAGAGACCCAGTACTTC.

This clonotype has ten or more counts. This chain connects TRBV7-6 to TRBJ1-5; TRBD1 agrees at 8 bases. After removal of 4 bases from V and 5 bases from J, the junction contained 10 bases not matched to a gene. Germline CDR1 SGHVS, CDR2 FNYEAQ. The length of the CDR3 is 16 residues. CDR3 sequence: CASSSHAGTGYQPQHF. The CDR3 DNA is TGTGCCAGCAGCTCCCACGCCGGGACAGGATATCAGCCCCAGCATTTT.

This clonotype was observed many times. This chain uses TRBV29-1 with TRBJ1-2, with TRBD1 identical over 9 bases. The CDR3 has 11 amino acids. CDR1 is SQVTM and CDR2 is ANQGSEA in the germline V gene. Trimming removed 5 bases from V and 7 bases from J; junction bases left unmatched: 2. Here the CDR3 DNA reads TGCAGCGTTAAGGACAGGGGTGGCTACACCTTC. The encoded protein is CSVKDRGGYTF.

This clonotype occurred many times. The chain uses TRBV27 and TRBJ2-5; TRBD2 matches 9 bases. V was clipped by 8 bases and J by 3 bases; unmatched bases: 7. This CDR3 region has 14 residues. Germline CDR1 and CDR2: MNHEY and SMNVEV (reference sequence). The CDR3 DNA is TGTGCCAGCGGGGGTTTAGCGGGAGAAGAGACCCAGTACTTC. As protein: CASGGLAGEETQYF.

This clonotype was recorded many times. The chain couples TRBV7-9 to TRBJ2-1, with a tentative D call TRBD2 (7 bases). The CDR3 totals 16 residues. Germline CDR1 reads SEHNR; CDR2 reads FQNEAQ (reference sequence). The V gene lost 5 bases and the J gene lost 5 bases, with 19 bases spanning the gap. The CDR3 here is CASSPRQGGDHNEQFF. The CDR3 coding sequence is TGTGCCAGCAGCCCACGCCAAGGGGGGGACCACAATGAGCAGTTCTTC.